The rows below give T cell receptor beta chains drawn from one sample of a study of technical replicates of blood from a few donors. TCRdb keeps only in-frame clones here, not all; method: immunoSEQ multiplex PCR. In the table there are tens of thousands of clones, approximately 90% of which are singletons. What was sequenced was PBMCs. Receptors originate from a human donor in good health. Some clones in this sample may be carry-over from other donors' samples. Both conserved end residues are part of each CDR3. The D gene is left open where the match is weak.

cdr3_aa cdr3_nt v_call d_call j_call
CATSRVRGLNLNTEAFF TGTGCCACCAGCAGAGTTAGGGGGTTAAACTTGAACACTGAAGCTTTCTTT TRBV15 NA TRBJ1-1
CASAGTSGYNEQFF TGCGCCAGCGCGGGGACTAGCGGTTACAATGAGCAGTTCTTC TRBV4-1 TRBD2 TRBJ2-1
CASSISGLAGGVQFF TGTGCCAGCAGCATTTCGGGACTAGCGGGAGGGGTGCAGTTCTTC TRBV7-2 TRBD2 TRBJ2-1
CACQRQAMNTEAFF TGTGCCTGCCAAAGACAGGCGATGAACACTGAAGCTTTCTTT TRBV30 NA TRBJ1-1
CASRSAQETQYF TGTGCCAGCAGATCTGCACAGGAGACCCAGTACTTC TRBV2 NA TRBJ2-5
CASSWDRVNTGELFF TGTGCCAGCAGTTGGGACAGGGTAAACACCGGGGAGCTGTTTTTT TRBV7-6 TRBD1 TRBJ2-2
CASSQDGRVSLDEQFF TGTGCCAGCAGCCAAGATGGCAGGGTCAGTCTCGATGAGCAGTTCTTC TRBV14 NA TRBJ2-1
CAISEASTGSNGYTF TGTGCCATCAGTGAGGCATCAACAGGGAGCAATGGCTACACCTTC TRBV10-3 NA TRBJ1-2
CASRRPGLDTQYF TGTGCCAGCAGGAGACCAGGGCTGGATACGCAGTATTTT TRBV6-5 NA TRBJ2-3
CATSPRQTPAKNIQYF TGTGCCACCAGCCCCCGACAGACTCCAGCCAAAAACATTCAGTACTTC TRBV15 NA TRBJ2-4
CASSFMDSHYGYTF TGTGCCAGCAGCTTTATGGACAGCCACTATGGCTACACCTTC TRBV6-6 NA TRBJ1-2
CASRYRAGHEQYF TGTGCCAGTAGGTACAGGGCTGGCCACGAGCAGTACTTC TRBV19 NA TRBJ2-7
CGARQGRGTGELFF TGTGGGGCGAGACAGGGACGGGGCACCGGGGAGCTGTTTTTT TRBV21-1 NA TRBJ2-2
CASSLFGTGAFETQYF TGTGCCAGCAGCTTATTCGGGACAGGGGCTTTTGAGACCCAGTACTTC TRBV7-3 TRBD1 TRBJ2-5
CASSQEPRTQYF TGTGCCAGCAGCCAAGAGCCCAGGACCCAGTACTTC TRBV14 NA TRBJ2-5
CASSDRTGGQTQYF TGTGCCAGCAGTGACCGGACAGGGGGCCAGACCCAGTACTTC TRBV6-1 TRBD1 TRBJ2-5
CASSLGGSSYNEQFF TGCGCCAGCAGCTTGGGCGGTTCCTCCTACAATGAGCAGTTCTTC TRBV5-1 NA TRBJ2-1
CASSPKPTDTQYF TGTGCCAGCAGCCCGAAGCCCACAGATACGCAGTATTTT TRBV5-6 NA TRBJ2-3
CATSVRQGAGEQYF TGTGCCACCAGCGTTCGACAGGGGGCTGGCGAGCAGTACTTC TRBV15 TRBD1 TRBJ2-7
CASSQEQSNYGYTF TGCGCCAGCAGCCAAGAACAGTCTAACTATGGCTACACCTTC TRBV4-3 NA TRBJ1-2
CASSEARRGTSDTQYF TGTGCCAGCAGTGAAGCGCGCCGGGGGACCTCAGATACGCAGTATTTT TRBV6-1 NA TRBJ2-3